This TCR beta chain was identified during a study of blood T cells in healthy people across ages. Study-level results: Age brought a roughly linear fall in TCR beta diversity measured per million T cells.

The CDR3 runs 14 residues. CDR1 is LGHNA and CDR2 is YSLEER in the germline V gene. With 4 bases removed from V and 4 bases from J, the gap between germline ends came to 10 bases. On this clonotype: Antigen unknown.

A sample-barcoded 5' primer and a J-beta primer mix were used in a second PCR of roughly 7 to 11 cycles. All cDNA molecules were each tagged by a template-switch adaptor with 12 random nucleotides. TCRdb ran MiXCR on the 5' RACE reads and lists one entry per CDR3 protein. The data hold more than 450,000 distinct CDR3 sequences, with 27% observed a single time. The sample also formed part of further work on T cells of mothers and their children.

The chain uses TRBV4-3 and TRBJ2-2, with TRBD2 as a possible D gene (5 bases). The sequencing sample was made of blood. The clonotype comes from a boy between 2 and 10 years old in good health. CDR3 nucleotides: TGCGCCAGCAGCCCGGACTTTTTCACCGGGGAGCTGTTTTTT. Translation gives CASSPDFFTGELFF.